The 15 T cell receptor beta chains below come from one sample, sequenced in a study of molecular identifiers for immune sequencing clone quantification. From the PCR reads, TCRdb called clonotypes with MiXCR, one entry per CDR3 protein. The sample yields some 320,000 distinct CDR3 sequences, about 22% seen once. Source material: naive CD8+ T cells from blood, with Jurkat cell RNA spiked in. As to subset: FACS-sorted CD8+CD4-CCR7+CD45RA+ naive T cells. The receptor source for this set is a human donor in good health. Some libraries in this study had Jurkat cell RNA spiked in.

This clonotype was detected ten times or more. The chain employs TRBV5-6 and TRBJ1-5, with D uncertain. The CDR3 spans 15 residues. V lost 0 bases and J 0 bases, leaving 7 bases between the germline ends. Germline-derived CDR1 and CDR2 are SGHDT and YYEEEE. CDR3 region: CASSLGQHSNQPQHF. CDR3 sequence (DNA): TGTGCCAGCAGCTTGGGGCAGCATAGCAATCAGCCCCAGCATTTT.

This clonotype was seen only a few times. The DNA for the CDR3 is TGTGCCATCAGTGAGAGGAAGGGACTAGCGATTCCGGATACGCAGTATTTT. Translating it yields CAISERKGLAIPDTQYF. This sequence joins TRBV10-3 and TRBJ2-3; TRBD2 matches at 10 bases. Germline values: CDR1 ENHRY, CDR2 SYGVKD. The CDR3 has 17 amino acids. V was clipped by 2 bases and J by 6 bases; unmatched bases: 11.

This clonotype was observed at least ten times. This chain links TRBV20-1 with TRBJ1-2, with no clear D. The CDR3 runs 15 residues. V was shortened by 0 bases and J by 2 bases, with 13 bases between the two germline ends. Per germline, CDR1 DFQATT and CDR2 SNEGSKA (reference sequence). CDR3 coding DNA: TGCAGTGCTAGAGATCAATCTAGTTCGAACTATGGCTACACCTTC. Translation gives CSARDQSSSNYGYTF.

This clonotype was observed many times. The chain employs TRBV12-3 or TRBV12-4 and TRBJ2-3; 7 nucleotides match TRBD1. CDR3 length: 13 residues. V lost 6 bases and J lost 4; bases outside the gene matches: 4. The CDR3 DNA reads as TGTGCCAGCAGGAGGGACAGACCAGATACGCAGTATTTT. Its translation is CASRRDRPDTQYF.

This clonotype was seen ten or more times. The CDR3 DNA reads as TGCAGCGTCCCCGTTCCAGGGGTCTATGGCTACACCTTC. This gives the protein CSVPVPGVYGYTF. This chain joins TRBV29-1 and TRBJ1-2, with D maybe TRBD1 (6 bases). V shed 6 bases and J shed 4 bases, with 15 bases lying between them. CDR1 is SQVTM, CDR2 ANQGSEA, per germline. The CDR3 runs 13 residues.

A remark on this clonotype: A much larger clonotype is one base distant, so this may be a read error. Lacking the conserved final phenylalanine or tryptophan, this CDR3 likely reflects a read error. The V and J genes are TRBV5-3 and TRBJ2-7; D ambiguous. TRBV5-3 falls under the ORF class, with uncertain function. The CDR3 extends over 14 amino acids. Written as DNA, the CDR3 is TGTGCCAGCAGCTTGATTCCAGCTGCGGACGAGCAGTACTCC. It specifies CASSLIPAADEQYS.

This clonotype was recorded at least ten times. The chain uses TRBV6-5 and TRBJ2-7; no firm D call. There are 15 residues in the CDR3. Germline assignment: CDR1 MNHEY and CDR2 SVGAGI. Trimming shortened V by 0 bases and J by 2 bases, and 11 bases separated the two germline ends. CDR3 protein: CASSYSRFPTYEQYF. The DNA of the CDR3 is TGTGCCAGCAGTTACTCGAGATTTCCAACCTACGAGCAGTACTTC.

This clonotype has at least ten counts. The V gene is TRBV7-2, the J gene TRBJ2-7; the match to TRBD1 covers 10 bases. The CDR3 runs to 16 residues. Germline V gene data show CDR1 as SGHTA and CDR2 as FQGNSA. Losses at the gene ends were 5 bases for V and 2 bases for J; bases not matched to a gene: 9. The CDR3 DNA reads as TGTGCCAGCAGCCCGAACCGGGACAGGGGCCCCTACGAGCAGTACTTC. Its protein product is CASSPNRDRGPYEQYF.

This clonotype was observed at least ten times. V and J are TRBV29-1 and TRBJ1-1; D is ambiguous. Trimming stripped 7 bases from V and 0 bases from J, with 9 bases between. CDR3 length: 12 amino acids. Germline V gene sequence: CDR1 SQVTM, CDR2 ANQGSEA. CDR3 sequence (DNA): TGCAGCGGAGAGTCCATGAACACTGAAGCTTTCTTT. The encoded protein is CSGESMNTEAFF.

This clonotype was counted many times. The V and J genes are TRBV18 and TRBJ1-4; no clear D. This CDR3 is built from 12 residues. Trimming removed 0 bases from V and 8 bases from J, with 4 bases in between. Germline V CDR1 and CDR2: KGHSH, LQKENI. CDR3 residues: CASSPPEEKLFF. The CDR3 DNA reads TGTGCCAGCTCACCACCCGAGGAAAAACTGTTTTTT.

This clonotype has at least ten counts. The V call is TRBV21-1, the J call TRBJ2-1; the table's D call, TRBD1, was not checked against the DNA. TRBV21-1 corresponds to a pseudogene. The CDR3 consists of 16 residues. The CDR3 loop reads CASSKEGRGPYNEQFF. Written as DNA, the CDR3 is TGTGCCAGCAGCAAAGAGGGGCGGGGGCCTTACAATGAGCAGTTCTTC.

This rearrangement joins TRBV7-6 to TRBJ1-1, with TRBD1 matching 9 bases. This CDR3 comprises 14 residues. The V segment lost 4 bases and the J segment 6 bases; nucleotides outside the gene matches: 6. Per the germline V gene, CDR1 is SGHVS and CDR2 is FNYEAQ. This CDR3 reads CASSSGTGYAEAFF. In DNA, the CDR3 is TGTGCCAGCAGCTCCGGGACAGGGTACGCTGAAGCTTTCTTT.

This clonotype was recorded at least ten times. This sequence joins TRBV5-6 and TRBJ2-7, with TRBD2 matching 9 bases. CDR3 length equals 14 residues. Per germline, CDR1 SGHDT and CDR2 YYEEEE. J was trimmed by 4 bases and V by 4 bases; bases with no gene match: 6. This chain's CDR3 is CASSRGLAFYEQYF. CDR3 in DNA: TGTGCCAGCAGCCGCGGACTAGCGTTTTACGAGCAGTACTTC.

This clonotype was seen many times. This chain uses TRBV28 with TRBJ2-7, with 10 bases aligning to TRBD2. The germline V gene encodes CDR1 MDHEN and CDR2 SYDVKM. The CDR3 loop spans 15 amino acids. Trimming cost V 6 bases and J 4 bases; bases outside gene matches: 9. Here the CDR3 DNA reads TGTGCCAGCAGCCCCTTAGCGGGAGGAATTTACGAGCAGTACTTC. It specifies CASSPLAGGIYEQYF.

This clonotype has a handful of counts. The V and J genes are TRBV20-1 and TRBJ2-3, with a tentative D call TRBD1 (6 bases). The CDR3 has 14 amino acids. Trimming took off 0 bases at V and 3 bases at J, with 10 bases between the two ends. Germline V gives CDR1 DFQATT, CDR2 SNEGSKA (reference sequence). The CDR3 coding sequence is TGCAGTGCTAGAGATACCCAGGGGACAGATACGCAGTATTTT. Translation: CSARDTQGTDTQYF.